Shown below are 30 T cell receptor beta chains from a single sample sequenced in a study of OX40 agonist ivuxolimab in advanced cancers. Only in-frame clones appear in the TCRdb table, and some are missing; sequencing was by immunoSEQ multiplex PCR. Of roughly 15,000 clones in the sample, roughly 91% were seen once. The input for sequencing was CD4+ or CD8+ T cells sorted from blood, taken in a trial of the OX40 agonist ivuxolimab. These receptors were obtained from an adult with an advanced solid tumor such as melanoma, head and neck, liver or kidney cancer.

The rearrangement joins TRBV7-6 to TRBJ2-7, with TRBD2 matching over 7 bases. J lost 6 bases, V lost 1 base, and 9 bases had no gene match. Germline lookup yields CDR1 SGHVS and CDR2 FNYEAQ. The CDR3 has 15 amino acids. The CDR3 nucleotides read TGTGCCAGCAGCTTAGGAGCGGGAAAGTTGGGCGAGCAGTACTTC. Amino acids: CASSLGAGKLGEQYF.

The rearrangement uses TRBV9 and TRBJ2-7; TRBD1 matches 9 bases. The germline V gene has CDR1 SGDLS and CDR2 YYNGEE. CDR3 length equals 15 residues. The ends lost 6 bases at V and 0 bases at J; junction bases unmatched: 7. The CDR3 bases are TGTGCCAGCAAGTCCAGGACAGGGGCCTCCTACGAGCAGTACTTC. Residues: CASKSRTGASYEQYF.

The rearrangement uses TRBV6-5 and TRBJ1-5; TRBD1 might be the D (6 bases). CDR1 is MNHEY, CDR2 SVGAGI, per germline. The ends were cut back, 4 bases at V and 6 bases at J, with 13 bases in the middle. The CDR3 runs to 14 residues. CDR3 residues: CASSSLGGVQPQHF. CDR3 in DNA: TGTGCCAGCAGTTCTTTGGGGGGCGTTCAGCCCCAGCATTTT.

This clone counts as medium-sized. V and J are TRBV7-3 and TRBJ2-3; 12 bases fit TRBD2. In germline, CDR1 is SGHTA, CDR2 FQGTGA. This CDR3 region has 19 residues. V shed 5 bases, J shed 5 bases, and the junction held 17 bases outside the gene matches. The CDR3 loop reads CASSTRTSGKPYSVDTQYF. CDR3 nucleotide sequence: TGTGCCAGCAGCACACGGACTAGCGGGAAGCCGTACTCCGTAGATACGCAGTATTTT.

This clone is classed as medium-sized. The rearrangement joins TRBV5-5 to TRBJ1-1; 7 bases are a match to TRBD1. In germline, CDR1 is SGHKS, CDR2 YYEKEE (reference sequence). The CDR3 contains 16 residues. V shed 4 bases, J shed 1 base, and the junction held 10 bases outside the gene matches. The CDR3 loop is CASSRSRGGRNTEAFF. The CDR3 nucleotides read TGTGCCAGCAGCCGGTCCAGGGGGGGAAGGAACACTGAAGCTTTCTTT.

The V gene is TRBV7-3, the J gene TRBJ1-1; D is perhaps TRBD1 (5 bases). The CDR3 consists of 15 residues. CDR1 is SGHTA, CDR2 FQGTGA, per germline. V was clipped by 2 bases and J by 2 bases, with 12 bases between them. CDR3 bases: TGTGCCAGCAGCTTAGGGGCGGAGGGTAACACTGAAGCTTTCTTT. It specifies CASSLGAEGNTEAFF.

The chain joins TRBV5-6 to TRBJ1-4; TRBD1 matches 10 bases. The germline V gene has CDR1 SGHDT and CDR2 YYEEEE. The CDR3 consists of 16 residues. V lost 4 bases, J lost 7 bases, and 10 bases stayed unmatched. The CDR3: CASSPASDRGPEKLFF. The CDR3 bases are TGTGCCAGCAGCCCCGCGTCCGACAGGGGGCCTGAAAAACTGTTTTTT.

The gene calls are TRBV4-3 and TRBJ1-6; the D gene is possibly TRBD1 (5 bases). This CDR3 has 17 residues. Trimming stripped 0 bases from V and 1 base from J, with 10 bases between. Germline CDR1 is LGHNA and CDR2 is YSLEER. CDR3 residues: CASSQDAGGSYNSPLHF. In nucleotides, the CDR3 is TGCGCCAGCAGCCAAGATGCGGGGGGGTCCTATAATTCACCCCTCCACTTT.

The chain recombines TRBV6-5 with TRBJ2-7, with TRBD1 matching 10 bases. This CDR3 has 14 residues. Trimming cost V 7 bases and J 2 bases; bases outside gene matches: 5. Germline assignment: CDR1 MNHEY and CDR2 SVGAGI. The CDR3 spells CASTHGQGAYEQYF. DNA for the CDR3: TGTGCCAGCACCCACGGACAGGGGGCCTACGAGCAGTACTTC.

V is TRBV6-5 and J is TRBJ2-7; 10 bases line up with TRBD2. Germline trimming cut 6 bases from V and 1 base from J; bases unmatched to any gene: 6. This CDR3 spans 15 amino acids. Germline lookup yields CDR1 MNHEY and CDR2 SVGAGI. The CDR3 nucleotides read TGTGCCAGCAGGATATGGACTAGCGGATCCTACGAGCAGTACTTC. This codes for CASRIWTSGSYEQYF.

The J gene is TRBJ2-7, the V gene TRBV6-5, with D perhaps matching TRBD1 (6 bases). The V gene lost 2 bases and the J gene lost 2 bases, with 7 bases spanning the gap. This CDR3 has 13 amino acids. CDR1 MNHEY and CDR2 SVGAGI come from the germline V gene. The CDR3 DNA sequence: TGTGCCAGCAGTTACGGACAGCCCTACGAGCAGTACTTC. This encodes CASSYGQPYEQYF.

This rearrangement joins TRBV29-1 to TRBJ2-1; TRBD2 matches at 15 bases. Germline CDR1 is SQVTM and CDR2 is ANQGSEA. This CDR3 has 17 amino acids. The V and J ends lost 7 bases and 6 bases, in that order; junction bases with no gene match: 13. CDR3 sequence: CSANPTVGLAGGNEQFF. In DNA form, the CDR3 reads TGCAGCGCCAACCCGACGGTGGGACTAGCGGGAGGCAATGAGCAGTTCTTC.

V usage is TRBV5-6 and J usage is TRBJ2-7; 7 bases are shared with TRBD1. Germline CDR1 SGHDT, CDR2 YYEEEE. Trimming took 0 bases from V and 6 from J; bases not matched to a gene: 18. The CDR3 has 18 amino acids. In DNA, the CDR3 is TGTGCCAGCAGCTTGGCCGCCCACAGGGGCAATAGGCTGGGCGAGCAGTACTTC. Amino acid sequence: CASSLAAHRGNRLGEQYF.

The chain combines TRBV5-6 with TRBJ2-7; D perhaps matches TRBD2 (6 bases). Germline V gene lookup returns CDR1 SGHDT and CDR2 YYEEEE. Trimming took off 2 bases at V and 5 bases at J, with 14 bases between the two ends. The CDR3 is made up of 14 amino acids. For the CDR3, the DNA is TGTGCCAGCAGCTTATCGGAGGGGTTCCACGAGCAGTACTTC. As protein: CASSLSEGFHEQYF.

The V gene is TRBV30, the J gene TRBJ2-1; no definite D call. The germline V gene has CDR1 GTSNPN and CDR2 SVGIG (reference sequence). V was cut by 0 bases and J by 7 bases, with 4 bases left in between. The CDR3 totals 11 residues. The CDR3 spells CAWSVGNEQFF. In DNA form, the CDR3 reads TGTGCCTGGAGTGTAGGGAATGAGCAGTTCTTC.

The V and J genes are TRBV5-4 and TRBJ2-3, with D perhaps matching TRBD2 (5 bases). The germline CDR1 and CDR2 sequences are SGHNT and YYREEE (reference sequence). This CDR3 comprises 15 residues. Deletions cut 0 bases from V and 0 bases from J, with 8 bases between. DNA for the CDR3: TGTGCCAGCAGCTTGGGAAAGCGGAGCACAGATACGCAGTATTTT. Amino acid sequence: CASSLGKRSTDTQYF.

The rearrangement uses TRBV5-6 and TRBJ2-5, with 7 nucleotides matching TRBD2. CDR3 length: 15 amino acids. Germline V lookup: CDR1 SGHDT, CDR2 YYEEEE. Unmatched junction bases numbered 4, after V lost 0 bases and J lost 2 bases. CDR3 in amino acids: CASSLGAGRQETQYF. The DNA for the CDR3 is TGTGCCAGCAGCTTGGGAGCGGGGAGGCAAGAGACCCAGTACTTC.

DNA of the CDR3: TGTGCCAGCAGCTTAGATCTTGGGACAGGATTCTACGAGCAGTACTTC. Amino acids: CASSLDLGTGFYEQYF. This chain uses TRBV11-2 with TRBJ2-7; 8 bases map to TRBD1. Trimming cost V 0 bases and J 3 bases; bases outside gene matches: 7. Germline V gene sequence: CDR1 SGHAT, CDR2 FQNNGV. This CDR3 is 16 amino acids long.

The chain combines TRBV5-6 with TRBJ1-2; 7 positions match TRBD1. CDR1 is SGHDT, CDR2 YYEEEE, per germline. V was clipped by 0 bases and J by 3 bases; unmatched bases: 5. The CDR3 loop spans 15 amino acids. CDR3 amino acids: CASSLVGQADYGYTF. DNA of the CDR3: TGTGCCAGCAGCTTGGTAGGACAGGCGGACTATGGCTACACCTTC.

CDR3 region: CASSQGPRAQETQYF. The CDR3, as DNA: TGCGCCAGCAGCCAAGGACCTAGGGCACAAGAGACCCAGTACTTC. J is TRBJ2-5 and V is TRBV4-1; D is ambiguous. Germline values: CDR1 MGHRA, CDR2 YSYEKL. The length of the CDR3 is 15 residues. V lost 1 base, J lost 2 bases, and 11 bases lay in between.

The chain has TRBV11-3 and TRBJ1-1; D uncertain. Looked up from germline, CDR1 is SGHNT and CDR2 is YENEEA. The V end was cut by 1 base, the J end by 3 bases, with 6 bases between. This CDR3 has 13 amino acids. CDR3 loop: CASSLGSDTEAFF. Here the CDR3 DNA reads TGTGCCAGCAGCTTAGGATCGGACACTGAAGCTTTCTTT.

Written as DNA, the CDR3 is TGTGCCAGCAGTGACGGATTCCTCTTGGGGGCCAACGTCCTGACTTTC. This encodes CASSDGFLLGANVLTF. This chain joins TRBV6-1 and TRBJ2-6; D unclear. Germline-derived CDR1 and CDR2 are MNHNS and SASEGT. V was pared by 3 bases and J by 4 bases, with 13 bases between. The CDR3 is made up of 16 amino acids.

The rearrangement joins TRBV14 to TRBJ1-3; D not resolved. Germline V gene data show CDR1 as SGHDN and CDR2 as FVKESK. The CDR3 runs 17 residues. Trimming took off 0 bases at V and 0 bases at J, with 12 bases between the two ends. The CDR3: CASSQDLPWSSGNTIYF. CDR3 bases: TGTGCCAGCAGCCAAGATCTTCCTTGGAGCTCTGGAAACACCATATATTTT.

This clone was picked up a small number of times. The chain links TRBV21-1 to TRBJ2-7; TRBD2, as called in the table, went unchecked against the DNA. TRBV21-1 constitutes a pseudogene. The CDR3 length is 15 residues. The DNA for the CDR3 is TGTGCCAGCAGCTTACGGGGGGCCAGGGCCTACGAGCAGTACTTC. Translating gives CASSLRGARAYEQYF.

J is TRBJ2-5 and V is TRBV19; 10 bases line up with TRBD2. Losses at the gene ends were 7 bases for V and 2 bases for J; bases not matched to a gene: 7. This CDR3 is 15 amino acids long. Germline V lookup: CDR1 LNHDA, CDR2 SQIVND (reference sequence). CDR3 nucleotide sequence: TGTGCCAGTACCCCGGGACTAGCGTTTCAAGAGACCCAGTACTTC. Translation: CASTPGLAFQETQYF. Looking up the rest from reference TRBV19 and TRBJ2-5 gives the full variable domain: DGGITQSPKYLFRKEGQNVTLSCEQNLNHDAMYWYRQDPGQGLRLIYYSQIVNDFQKGDIAEGYSVSREKKESFPLTVTSAQKNPTAFYLCASTPGLAFQETQYFGPGTRLLVL.

The chain recombines TRBV4-2 with TRBJ2-3; TRBD2 agrees at 7 bases. CDR3 length: 16 residues. Trimming cost V 7 bases and J 1 base; bases outside gene matches: 11. Germline CDR1 and CDR2: LGHNA and YNFKEQ. CDR3 protein: CASTMVLASGTDTQYF. Here the CDR3 DNA reads TGTGCCAGCACCATGGTACTAGCGTCGGGCACAGATACGCAGTATTTT.

This clone was found a few times. This sequence joins TRBV18 and TRBJ1-2; D ambiguous. The V gene lost 0 bases and the J gene lost 6 bases, with 14 bases spanning the gap. The CDR3 loop spans 15 amino acids. Germline-derived CDR1 and CDR2 are KGHSH and LQKENI. In DNA, the CDR3 is TGTGCCAGCTCACCACCGGGGAAATGGTCTCATGGCTACACCTTC. Protein: CASSPPGKWSHGYTF.

This clone was observed a single time. The chain links TRBV19 to TRBJ2-5; 12 bases fit TRBD2. With the DNA end fitting TRBJ2-7 better, the J assignment may be wrong. This CDR3 has 15 amino acids. CDR1 is LNHDA, CDR2 SQIVND, per germline (reference sequence). CDR3 DNA sequence: TGTGCCAGTAGTCTCCGACTAGCGGGAGTTTCCGAGCAGTACTTC. It encodes CASSLRLAGVSEQYF.

The V gene is TRBV30, the J gene TRBJ2-1, with D possibly being TRBD1 or TRBD2 (6 bases each). Trimming removed 0 bases at V and 2 bases at J, with 8 bases between. Germline CDR1 is GTSNPN and CDR2 is SVGIG (reference sequence). The CDR3 runs 14 residues. The CDR3 sequence: CAWSVGGAYNEQFF. CDR3 in DNA: TGTGCCTGGAGTGTGGGGGGCGCCTACAATGAGCAGTTCTTC.

The rearrangement links TRBV11-2 to TRBJ2-1; 11 positions match TRBD2. The V gene end was trimmed by 1 base and the J gene end by 6 bases; junction bases not matched to a gene: 8. Germline V lookup: CDR1 SGHAT, CDR2 FQNNGV. This CDR3 has 17 amino acids. This chain's CDR3 is CASSLGTSGFYRNEQFF. The CDR3 region has the DNA TGTGCCAGCAGCTTAGGGACTAGCGGGTTTTATCGCAATGAGCAGTTCTTC. Full variable domain (outside the CDR3, taken from reference TRBV11-2 and TRBJ2-1): EAGVAQSPRYKIIEKRQSVAFWCNPISGHATLYWYQQILGQGPKLLIQFQNNGVVDDSQLPKDRFSAERLKGVDSTLKIQPAKLEDSAVYLCASSLGTSGFYRNEQFFGPGTRLTVL.